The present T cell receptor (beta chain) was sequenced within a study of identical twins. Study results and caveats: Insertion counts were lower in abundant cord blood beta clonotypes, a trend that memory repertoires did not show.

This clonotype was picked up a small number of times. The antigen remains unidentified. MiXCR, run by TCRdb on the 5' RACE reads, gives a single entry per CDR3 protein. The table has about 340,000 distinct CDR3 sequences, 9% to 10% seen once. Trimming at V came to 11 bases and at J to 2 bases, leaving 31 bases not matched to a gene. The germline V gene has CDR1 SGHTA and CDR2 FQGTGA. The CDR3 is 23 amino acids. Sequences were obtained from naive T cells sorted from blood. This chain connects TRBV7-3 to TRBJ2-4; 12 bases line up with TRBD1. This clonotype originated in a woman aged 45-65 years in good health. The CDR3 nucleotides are TGTGCCGGCCGATCTTCCGGGACAGGGGGCTTCTTAATGTTCGGGCATACCAAAAACATTCAGTACTTC. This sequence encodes CAGRSSGTGGFLMFGHTKNIQYF.